This TCR beta chain is drawn from a study of blood T cell repertoires in COVID-19. The CDR3 is made up of 15 amino acids. V was clipped by 6 bases and J by 6 bases; unmatched bases: 11. Germline V gene data show CDR1 as SNHLY and CDR2 as FYNNEI. This clone was seen more than once but under ten times. Assay: immunoSEQ multiplex PCR; the TCRdb copy retains only in-frame clones and omits some. The sample lists about 80,000 clones; approximately 90% were seen once. This TCR was recovered from a man between 65 and 80 years old with active or convalescent COVID-19. The chain couples TRBV2 to TRBJ2-7; 10 bases are a match to TRBD1. The sequencing input was peripheral blood. The CDR3 protein is CASSEDRGTPREQYF. CDR3 DNA: TGTGCCAGCAGCGAGGACAGGGGGACACCTCGCGAGCAGTACTTC.